Shown below are 30 T cell receptor beta chains from a single sample sequenced in a study of beta chain features in type 1 diabetes. Investigators reverse transcribed all isolated RNA, so they sequenced expressed TCRB transcripts. The data were produced by immunoSEQ multiplex PCR, yet TCRdb's version contains in-frame clones alone and is incomplete. The profile covers about 230,000 clones, with about 9.3% appearing a single time and under 0.045% taken by the ten largest. What was sequenced was naive CD4+ T cells from blood. The source is a woman younger than 30 in good health.

This clone has only a few counts. V usage is TRBV2 and J usage is TRBJ1-1; no firm D call. V dropped 6 bases and J dropped 6 bases, with 8 bases sitting between them. The CDR3 has 11 residues. The germline V gene has CDR1 SNHLY and CDR2 FYNNEI. CDR3: CASRYSAEAFF. CDR3 in DNA: TGTGCCAGCAGGTATAGCGCTGAAGCTTTCTTT.

The chain is built from TRBV4-1 and TRBJ1-2; 10 nucleotides match TRBD1. V gave up 1 base and J gave up 4 bases; unmatched junction bases: 3. The CDR3 runs to 15 residues. Germline CDR1 and CDR2: MGHRA and YSYEKL. CDR3 region: CASSQAGTGVYGYTF. The CDR3 DNA follows: TGCGCCAGCAGCCAAGCCGGGACAGGGGTCTATGGCTACACCTTC.

The V and J genes are TRBV9 and TRBJ2-1; 9 bases align to TRBD2. The CDR3 has 17 amino acids. V dropped 0 bases and J dropped 7; count of bases not matched to a gene: 11. CDR1 SGDLS and CDR2 YYNGEE come from the germline V gene. CDR3 bases: TGTGCCAGCAGCGTAGACGTGACTAGCGGAATCCTGAATGAGCAGTTCTTC. Encoded protein: CASSVDVTSGILNEQFF.

Only a few counts were recorded for this clone. V is TRBV2 and J is TRBJ1-2; 9 bases agree with TRBD1. Germline V CDR1 and CDR2: SNHLY, FYNNEI. This CDR3 has 13 residues. V was pared by 7 bases and J by 6 bases, with 6 bases of the junction left unmatched. CDR3 DNA: TGTGCCAGCACCGTACAGGGGGCCGATGGCTACACCTTC. This gives the protein CASTVQGADGYTF.

This clone was counted only a few times. In DNA, the CDR3 is TGTGCCAGCAGCCTTTACCCGGGAGGGGCAACTAATGAAAAACTGTTTTTT. Protein product: CASSLYPGGATNEKLFF. This chain uses TRBV7-6 with TRBJ1-4, with D tentatively TRBD1 (5 bases). The CDR3 is made up of 17 amino acids. Germline CDR1 is SGHVS and CDR2 is FNYEAQ. The V end lost 5 bases, the J end lost 0 bases, and 16 bases lay between the germline ends.

The gene calls are TRBV13 and TRBJ2-7; 9 bases map to TRBD2. The CDR3 loop spans 16 amino acids. V shed 4 bases, J shed 3 bases, and the junction held 10 bases outside the gene matches. Germline V gene lookup returns CDR1 PRHDT and CDR2 FYEKMQ (reference sequence). The CDR3 DNA reads TGTGCCAGCAGCTACAGCGGGAGGAGAGCCCTCTACGAGCAGTACTTC. It yields the protein CASSYSGRRALYEQYF. The entire variable domain, with the rest obtained from reference TRBV13 and TRBJ2-7, is as follows: AAGVIQSPRHLIKEKRETATLKCYPIPRHDTVYWYQQGPGQDPQFLISFYEKMQSDKGSIPDRFSAQQFSDYHSELNMSSLELGDSALYFCASSYSGRRALYEQYFGPGTRLTVT.

This clone appeared a few times. The gene calls are TRBV6-1 and TRBJ2-6, with D unclear. CDR1 MNHNS and CDR2 SASEGT come from the germline V gene. The CDR3 has 13 amino acids. The CDR3: CASTRGGANVLTF. CDR3 DNA sequence: TGTGCGTCCACTCGCGGTGGGGCCAACGTCCTGACTTTC.

This clone was observed a few times. CDR3 loop: CSVTIPGGVWETQYF. CDR3 DNA: TGCAGCGTTACTATCCCGGGTGGAGTTTGGGAGACCCAGTACTTC. The chain employs TRBV29-1 and TRBJ2-5; unclear D gene. Trimming removed 5 bases at V and 5 bases at J, with 21 bases between. Germline CDR1 and CDR2: SQVTM and ANQGSEA. The length of the CDR3 is 15 residues.

Notes on this clone: Other nucleotide sequences from this sample produce the same CDR3. The chain couples TRBV30 to TRBJ1-2, with a tentative D call TRBD1 (6 bases). Germline CDR1 reads GTSNPN; CDR2 reads SVGIG (reference sequence). CDR3 length: 13 amino acids. With 0 bases removed from V and 4 bases from J, the gap between germline ends came to 9 bases. The CDR3 is CAWSVRGGYGYTF. CDR3 DNA sequence: TGTGCCTGGAGTGTTAGAGGGGGCTATGGCTACACCTTC.

The chain links TRBV5-1 to TRBJ2-1; perhaps TRBD1 as D (5 bases). This CDR3 is built from 17 residues. Looked up from germline, CDR1 is SGHRS and CDR2 is YFSETQ. V lost 0 bases and J 6 bases, leaving 19 bases between the germline ends. The CDR3 sequence: CASSLVLVQGLGNEQFF. As DNA, the CDR3 is TGCGCCAGCAGCTTGGTGCTCGTGCAGGGTTTAGGCAATGAGCAGTTCTTC.

The chain couples TRBV30 to TRBJ1-2; no definite D call. The length of the CDR3 is 12 residues. CDR1 is GTSNPN, CDR2 SVGIG, per germline (reference sequence). V gave up 5 bases and J gave up 4 bases, with 11 bases separating them. CDR3 amino acids: CAWGGVIYGYTF. The DNA for the CDR3 is TGTGCCTGGGGCGGAGTAATCTATGGCTACACCTTC.

V is TRBV19 and J is TRBJ2-1, with 9 bases fitting TRBD1. The junction had 5 bases not matched to a gene; V was cut back by 5 bases and J by 0 bases. Looked up from germline, CDR1 is LNHDA and CDR2 is SQIVND (reference sequence). This CDR3 has 16 residues. The CDR3 loop is CASSRGQGSSYNEQFF. The CDR3 coding sequence is TGTGCCAGTAGTCGGGGACAGGGCAGCTCCTACAATGAGCAGTTCTTC.

The chain uses TRBV5-1 and TRBJ2-7, with TRBD2 as a possible D gene (6 bases). CDR1 SGHRS and CDR2 YFSETQ come from the germline V gene. CDR3 length: 14 amino acids. V gave up 3 bases and J gave up 3 bases, with 13 bases separating them. Here the CDR3 DNA reads TGCGCCAGCAGCTGGGGGACTGAAAACTACGAGCAGTACTTC. It translates to CASSWGTENYEQYF.

This clone has ten or more counts. The genes are TRBV7-9 and TRBJ2-1; D is unresolved. CDR1 is SEHNR and CDR2 is FQNEAQ in the germline V gene (reference sequence). Between the trimmed V and J ends, which lost 5 bases and 7 bases, there was a span of 6 bases. The CDR3 runs to 11 residues. CDR3 residues: CASSTLNEQFF. The CDR3 DNA reads TGTGCCAGCAGCACGCTAAATGAGCAGTTCTTC.

This clone was counted only a few times. The gene calls are TRBV6-5 and TRBJ2-7, with D unclear. The CDR3 extends over 15 amino acids. Germline loops: CDR1 MNHEY, CDR2 SVGAGI. The V end was cut by 2 bases, the J end by 0 bases, with 11 bases between. CDR3 residues: CASSYDSLTSYEQYF. The CDR3 DNA follows: TGTGCCAGCAGTTACGACTCCCTGACCTCCTACGAGCAGTACTTC.

The rearrangement uses TRBV20-1 and TRBJ2-1; D not certain. The germline V gene has CDR1 DFQATT and CDR2 SNEGSKA (reference sequence). Trimming removed 4 bases at V and 8 bases at J, with 6 bases between. The CDR3 runs 10 residues. The CDR3 loop reads CSAMRDEQFF. The CDR3 DNA is TGCAGTGCTATGCGAGATGAGCAGTTCTTC.

V usage is TRBV7-8 and J usage is TRBJ2-7, with 8 bases lining up with TRBD1. CDR3 length: 16 residues. V shed 1 base and J 1 base; nucleotides not matched to a gene: 6. CDR1 is SGHVS, CDR2 FQNEAQ, per germline. The CDR3 region has the DNA TGTGCCAGCAGCTTAGGCGGACAGGGATTTTCCTACGAGCAGTACTTC. It is translated as CASSLGGQGFSYEQYF. The complete variable domain, with remaining parts taken from reference TRBV7-8 and TRBJ2-7, reads GAGVSQSPRYKVAKRGQDVALRCDPISGHVSLFWYQQALGQGPEFLTYFQNEAQLDKSGLPSDRFFAERPEGSVSTLKIQRTQQEDSAVYLCASSLGGQGFSYEQYFGPGTRLTVT.

Only one count was recorded for this clone. CDR3 sequence: CASSSTTAGQGNYGYTF. Written as DNA, the CDR3 is TGTGCCAGCAGCAGTACTACAGCGGGACAGGGGAACTATGGCTACACCTTC. V is TRBV5-6 and J is TRBJ1-2; 10 nucleotides align to TRBD1. Germline-derived CDR1 and CDR2 are SGHDT and YYEEEE. This CDR3 has 17 residues. Losses at the gene ends were 4 bases for V and 2 bases for J; bases not matched to a gene: 11.

This clone has just a few counts. The V call is TRBV18, the J call TRBJ2-2; D ambiguous. Germline V gives CDR1 KGHSH, CDR2 LQKENI. Trimming removed 6 bases from V and 6 bases from J, with 8 bases in between. The CDR3 is made up of 12 amino acids. CDR3 in DNA: TGTGCCAGCTCCCCCCTTTCCGGGGAGCTGTTTTTT. It codes for CASSPLSGELFF.

V gene TRBV2 combines with J gene TRBJ2-6; possibly TRBD2 for D (7 bases). V was pared by 5 bases and J by 4 bases, with 18 bases between. This CDR3 is built from 17 residues. Germline V gene data show CDR1 as SNHLY and CDR2 as FYNNEI. The CDR3: CASSSGGARFGANVLTF. The CDR3 nucleotides are TGTGCCAGCAGTAGTGGGGGGGCAAGGTTCGGGGCCAACGTCCTGACTTTC.

This clone occurred a few times. J is TRBJ1-5 and V is TRBV6-5; 7 bases agree with TRBD1. The CDR3 loop spans 14 amino acids. Germline V CDR1 and CDR2: MNHEY, SVGAGI. With V trimmed by 6 bases and J by 0 bases, 2 bases remained unmatched. The CDR3 spells CASRTGASNQPQHF. In nucleotides, the CDR3 is TGTGCCAGCAGAACAGGGGCTAGCAATCAGCCCCAGCATTTT.

The sample holds a few counts of this clone. The genes are TRBV10-3 and TRBJ1-2, with D uncertain. V was shortened by 0 bases and J by 2 bases, with 7 bases between the two germline ends. Germline V gene lookup returns CDR1 ENHRY and CDR2 SYGVKD. CDR3 length: 14 residues. The CDR3 here is CAISESSGNYGYTF. The CDR3 DNA is TGTGCCATCAGTGAGTCGTCCGGGAACTATGGCTACACCTTC.

In its sample, this clone was seen once. This rearrangement joins TRBV27 to TRBJ2-7; D perhaps matches TRBD1 (6 bases). The CDR3 is 15 amino acids. Trimming cost V 2 bases and J 0 bases, with 11 bases left between them. The germline V gene encodes CDR1 MNHEY and CDR2 SMNVEV (reference sequence). The CDR3 region is CASSLQGSSSYEQYF. The CDR3 DNA follows: TGTGCCAGCAGTTTACAGGGGTCGAGCTCCTACGAGCAGTACTTC.

In its sample, this clone was seen a few times. The rearrangement uses TRBV5-1 and TRBJ2-3, with TRBD1 matching 11 bases. Trimming cost V 2 bases and J 4 bases; bases outside gene matches: 3. This CDR3 comprises 15 residues. From germline, CDR1 is SGHRS and CDR2 YFSETQ. In nucleotides, the CDR3 is TGCGCCAGCAGCTTAGGACAGGGGGCCGCAGATACGCAGTATTTT. It encodes CASSLGQGAADTQYF.

The CDR3 DNA is TGTGCCAGCAGCCCCCAGGCCCTAGCGGTTCAATGGGAGCAGTTCTTC. As protein: CASSPQALAVQWEQFF. The gene calls are TRBV7-2 and TRBJ2-1; 7 bases align to TRBD2. The CDR3 is made up of 16 amino acids. The ends lost 5 bases at V and 10 bases at J; junction bases unmatched: 17. Germline lookup yields CDR1 SGHTA and CDR2 FQGNSA.

This clone was recorded a few times. The rearrangement uses TRBV4-1 and TRBJ2-3, with TRBD2 as a possible D gene (6 bases). This CDR3 spans 16 amino acids. The germline CDR1 and CDR2 sequences are MGHRA and YSYEKL. Trimming took 4 bases from V and 2 from J, leaving 16 bases between them. This chain's CDR3 is CASSLTPDYPTDTQYF. The CDR3 DNA reads TGCGCCAGCAGCCTGACCCCGGACTACCCCACAGATACGCAGTATTTT.

This clone turned up a few times. V usage is TRBV19 and J usage is TRBJ2-1, with 9 bases identical to TRBD2. The ends lost 5 bases at V and 0 bases at J; junction bases unmatched: 5. Germline lookup yields CDR1 LNHDA and CDR2 SQIVND (reference sequence). The CDR3 consists of 16 residues. The CDR3: CASSWREGGSYNEQFF. CDR3 nucleotide sequence: TGTGCCAGTAGTTGGCGGGAGGGTGGCTCCTACAATGAGCAGTTCTTC.

There are a few counts of this clone. The chain has TRBV9 and TRBJ2-1, with D possibly being TRBD1 (6 bases). CDR1 SGDLS and CDR2 YYNGEE come from the germline V gene. The length of the CDR3 is 15 residues. V gave up 3 bases and J gave up 0 bases, with 10 bases separating them. CDR3 residues: CASSDRGFSYNEQFF. The CDR3 DNA sequence: TGTGCCAGCAGCGATAGGGGGTTCTCCTACAATGAGCAGTTCTTC.

This clone has a handful of counts. The junction shows a germline mismatch at one end, possibly a read error. The V gene is TRBV19, the J gene TRBJ2-1, with 7 bases identical to TRBD1. The CDR3 spans 15 residues. The germline V gene has CDR1 LNHDA and CDR2 SQIVND (reference sequence). The CDR3 loop is CASSIVGGSHNEQFF. The CDR3 DNA reads TGTGCCAGTAGTATAGTAGGGGGCTCCCACAATGAGCAGTTCTTC.

This clone has just a few counts. In nucleotides, the CDR3 is TGCGCCAGCAGCCGGGGACTAGCGGAGACCCAGTACTTC. Translated: CASSRGLAETQYF. The chain carries TRBV5-1 and TRBJ2-5; 10 bases line up with TRBD2. The CDR3 has 13 residues. Germline CDR1 reads SGHRS; CDR2 reads YFSETQ. J gave up 5 bases and V 4 bases, and 2 bases lay outside the gene matches.